This is a list of T cell receptor beta chains from one sample in a study of shared clonotypes between healthy human individuals. The method was immunoSEQ multiplex PCR; TCRdb's version includes in-frame clones alone and lacks a portion of them. Of about 320,000 clones listed, 87% are singletons. The sequenced sample consisted of memory CD8+ T cells sorted from blood. These receptors were obtained from a man in his late teens or twenties in good health. Each CDR3 is given with its conserved first and last residue. Fields, in order: CDR3 protein, CDR3 DNA, clone size, J gene, V gene, D gene. A D gene is named only where the DNA matches it firmly. Only part of the rows carry a size: once, few, many, or a class if the clone is expanded.

CDR3: CASSGTLGEHYGYTF
DNA: TGTGCCAGCAGCGGGACCCTCGGGGAGCACTATGGCTACACCTTC
size: NA
J: TRBJ1-2
V: TRBV28
D: NA

CDR3: CAISVSRVGYGYTF
DNA: TGTGCCATCAGTGTTTCCCGGGTTGGGTATGGCTACACCTTC
size: NA
J: TRBJ1-2
V: TRBV10-3
D: NA

CDR3: CASSLAGQGRTLHF
DNA: TGTGCCAGCAGCTTAGCCGGACAGGGAAGGACCCTCCACTTT
size: NA
J: TRBJ1-6
V: TRBV13
D: TRBD1

CDR3: CAREGTEAFF
DNA: TGTGCCCGTGAGGGTACTGAAGCTTTCTTT
size: NA
J: TRBJ1-1
V: TRBV2
D: NA

CDR3: CASSPSVSSYEQYF
DNA: TGCGCCAGCAGCCCTAGCGTGAGCTCCTACGAGCAGTACTTC
size: NA
J: TRBJ2-7
V: TRBV4-3
D: NA

CDR3: CASSSGNTEAFF
DNA: TGTGCCAGCAGTTCGGGGAACACTGAAGCTTTCTTT
size: NA
J: TRBJ1-1
V: TRBV6-5
D: NA

CDR3: CASSLQENTGELFF
DNA: TGTGCCAGCAGCCTACAGGAGAACACCGGGGAGCTGTTTTTT
size: NA
J: TRBJ2-2
V: TRBV5-4
D: NA

CDR3: CATSEGLAGAYEQYF
DNA: TGTGCCACCAGCGAGGGTCTAGCGGGGGCCTACGAGCAGTACTTC
size: many
J: TRBJ2-7
V: TRBV15
D: TRBD2

CDR3: CASSLGPGAGGYTF
DNA: TGTGCCAGCAGTTTAGGCCCGGGGGCGGGTGGCTACACCTTC
size: NA
J: TRBJ1-2
V: TRBV28
D: NA

CDR3: CASSSPTSGSGEQYF
DNA: TGTGCCAGCAGCTCCCCGACTAGCGGGTCTGGGGAGCAGTACTTC
size: NA
J: TRBJ2-7
V: TRBV7-9
D: TRBD2

CDR3: CASSLPGELFF
DNA: TGTGCCAGCAGCTTACCCGGGGAGCTGTTTTTT
size: NA
J: TRBJ2-2
V: TRBV11-2
D: NA

CDR3: CASSAGLLAGESKTQYF
DNA: TGTGCCAGCAGCGCGGGATTATTAGCGGGAGAATCGAAGACCCAGTACTTC
size: once
J: TRBJ2-5
V: TRBV5-5
D: TRBD2

CDR3: CASSARDRPYNEQFF
DNA: TGTGCCAGCAGCGCCCGGGACAGACCGTACAATGAGCAGTTCTTC
size: NA
J: TRBJ2-1
V: TRBV9
D: TRBD1

CDR3: CASSYSWTGAGELFF
DNA: TGTGCCAGCAGTTATTCTTGGACAGGGGCCGGGGAGCTGTTTTTT
size: NA
J: TRBJ2-2
V: TRBV6-6
D: TRBD1

CDR3: CASSRRDLPIDYTF
DNA: TGTGCCAGCAGCCGACGGGATTTACCGATTGACTACACCTTC
size: NA
J: TRBJ1-2
V: TRBV7-3
D: NA

CDR3: CAWSVSGYNEQFF
DNA: TGTGCCTGGAGTGTATCGGGGTACAATGAGCAGTTCTTC
size: NA
J: TRBJ2-1
V: TRBV30
D: NA

CDR3: CASSYLASGNTDTQYF
DNA: TGTGCCAGCAGTTACCTAGCTAGCGGAAACACAGATACGCAGTATTTT
size: few
J: TRBJ2-3
V: TRBV6-6
D: TRBD2

CDR3: CASSPAGDGLNEQFF
DNA: TGTGCCAGCAGCCCAGCGGGGGACGGCCTCAATGAGCAGTTCTTC
size: NA
J: TRBJ2-1
V: TRBV5-8
D: TRBD2

CDR3: CASSSAGSSYNEQFF
DNA: TGTGCCAGCAGCTCAGCGGGGAGCTCCTACAATGAGCAGTTCTTC
size: NA
J: TRBJ2-1
V: TRBV11-2
D: TRBD2

CDR3: CASSPGTDTHPGELFF
DNA: TGCGCCAGCAGCCCGGGGACTGACACGCACCCCGGGGAGCTGTTTTTT
size: NA
J: TRBJ2-2
V: TRBV5-1
D: NA

CDR3: CAISNRDLTLGGYGYTF
DNA: TGTGCCATCAGTAACCGGGACTTAACCCTGGGGGGCTATGGCTACACCTTC
size: NA
J: TRBJ1-2
V: TRBV10-3
D: NA

CDR3: CASSTDRAGNTEAFF
DNA: TGTGCCAGCAGCACAGACAGGGCCGGGAACACTGAAGCTTTCTTT
size: NA
J: TRBJ1-1
V: TRBV7-8
D: TRBD1

CDR3: CAISESKGLAGAYEQFF
DNA: TGTGCCATCAGTGAGTCGAAGGGCCTAGCGGGAGCATATGAGCAGTTCTTC
size: once
J: TRBJ2-1
V: TRBV10-3
D: TRBD2

CDR3: CASSLSTGQSSYEQYF
DNA: TGTGCCAGCAGCTTATCGACAGGGCAGAGCTCCTACGAGCAGTACTTC
size: once
J: TRBJ2-7
V: TRBV7-9
D: TRBD1

CDR3: CASSPPRLAGYGETQYF
DNA: TGTGCCAGCAGCCCACCCCGACTAGCGGGATATGGAGAGACCCAGTACTTC
size: NA
J: TRBJ2-5
V: TRBV7-9
D: TRBD2

CDR3: CASSGGGGPVQFF
DNA: TGTGCCAGCAGTGGTGGCGGGGGGCCGGTGCAGTTCTTC
size: NA
J: TRBJ2-1
V: TRBV6-1
D: TRBD2